A selection of T cell receptor beta chains follows, all from one sample in a study of early T cells in non-severe SARS-CoV-2 infection. TCRdb analysed the 5' RACE reads with MiXCR anew, one entry per CDR3 protein. The sample lists more than 25,000 distinct CDR3 sequences, 4.6% occurring once. The input for sequencing was whole blood, taken at baseline. Source of these receptors: an adult who was a healthcare worker with PCR-confirmed SARS-CoV-2 infection or an uninfected control (not recorded which). Both conserved end residues are part of each CDR3. The D gene is left open where the match is weak. Size values are once, few and many counts, or a class for expanded clones, and some rows have none.

d_call | j_call | clone_size | v_call | cdr3_nt | cdr3_aa
. | TRBJ1-5 | few | TRBV20-1 | TGCAGTGCGACCGGGACACCGGATCAGCCCCAGCATTTT | CSATGTPDQPQHF
TRBD1 | TRBJ2-1 | many | TRBV7-2 | TGTGCCAGCAGCCCTGACAGGGGGATGGGGCAGTTCTTC | CASSPDRGMGQFF
. | TRBJ2-3 | many | TRBV5-1 | TGCGCCAGCCGCCCTATTAGCACAGATACGCAGTATTTT | CASRPISTDTQYF
. | TRBJ1-2 | many | TRBV4-3 | TGCGCCAGCAGCCAAGTCCCAGTAGATGGCTACACCTTC | CASSQVPVDGYTF
. | TRBJ2-7 | many | TRBV20-1 | TGCAGTGCTACCCGGCCGGGACTCCTCTCCTACGAGCAGTACTTC | CSATRPGLLSYEQYF
. | TRBJ2-5 | many | TRBV2 | TGTGCCATCCAAGAGACCCAGTACTTC | CAIQETQYF
TRBD2 | TRBJ2-3 | many | TRBV7-3 | TGTGCCAGCAGCGTCATGGCGGGAGGGCCGACAGATACGCAGTATTTT | CASSVMAGGPTDTQYF
. | TRBJ2-2 | few | TRBV7-3 | TGTGCCAGCAGCCGGGACCCGGCGAACACCGGGGAGCTGTTTTTT | CASSRDPANTGELFF
TRBD1 | TRBJ2-7 | many | TRBV18 | TGTGCCAGCTCACCGGGACAGGGAGAGTACGAGCAGTACTTC | CASSPGQGEYEQYF
TRBD1 | TRBJ1-3 | few | TRBV4-2 | TGTGCCAGCAGCCAGGACGCCGGACAGGGGGCTGGAAACACCATATATTTT | CASSQDAGQGAGNTIYF
. | TRBJ2-7 | medium-sized | TRBV12-3/TRBV12-4 | TGTGCCAGCAGAACAGGGACTTCCTACGAGCAGTACTTC | CASRTGTSYEQYF
TRBD1 | TRBJ1-2 | few | TRBV5-1 | TGCGCCAGCAGCACCGGACAGGGAGGCGCTCAGTATGGCTACACCTTC | CASSTGQGGAQYGYTF
. | TRBJ1-1 | many | TRBV6-1 | TGTGCCAGCAGAGGAGGCAGAGGTCTCGGGGACACTGAAGCTTTCTTT | CASRGGRGLGDTEAFF
. | TRBJ1-5 | many | TRBV7-2 | TGTGCCAGCAGCTTAGGTGATAGCAATCAGCCCCAGCATTTT | CASSLGDSNQPQHF
TRBD1 | TRBJ1-5 | many | TRBV6-2/TRBV6-3 | TGTGCAAGCCAGGACAGGGGAGGTCAGCCCCAGCATTTT | CASQDRGGQPQHF
. | TRBJ2-2 | many | TRBV11-2 | TGTGCCAGCAGCCCGACGGGGGCGCAGGAGGCCGGGGAGCTGTTTTTT | CASSPTGAQEAGELFF
. | TRBJ1-2 | many | TRBV27 | TGTGCCAGCCGGGGGAAAAACTATGGCTACACCTTC | CASRGKNYGYTF
. | TRBJ2-7 | few | TRBV29-1 | TGCAGCGTTGAAGATCATGAGGGAGGGGGAAGCTCCTACGAGCAGTACTTC | CSVEDHEGGGSSYEQYF
TRBD1 | TRBJ1-1 | many | TRBV19 | TGTGCCAGTAGCCCTAAGGGCAGGGGGCTAGGAGGGAACACTGAAGCTTTCTTT | CASSPKGRGLGGNTEAFF
TRBD1 | TRBJ2-5 | many | TRBV11-2 | TGTGCCAGCAGCTCCGGGACAGTTCCAGAGACCCAGTACTTC | CASSSGTVPETQYF
. | TRBJ1-1 | many | TRBV29-1 | TGCAGCGTTGAATTCAGAATGCGGACTGAAGCTTTCTTT | CSVEFRMRTEAFF
. | TRBJ2-1 | many | TRBV19 | TGTGCCAGTAGTATAGTGAGGAGCAATGAGCAGTTCTTC | CASSIVRSNEQFF
TRBD2 | TRBJ2-7 | many | TRBV12-3/TRBV12-4 | TGTGCCAGCAGTTCCACTAGCGGGAGGGCATCCTTC | CASSSTSGRASF
. | TRBJ1-6 | many | TRBV7-6 | TGTGCCAGCAGCTCAATCACAGGGTGGAATTCACCCCTCCACTTT | CASSSITGWNSPLHF
TRBD1 | TRBJ1-1 | many | TRBV20-1 | TGCAGTGCTGCCGGGACAGGGGGTTGGAACACTGAAGCTTTCTTT | CSAAGTGGWNTEAFF
TRBD2 | TRBJ2-1 | medium-sized | TRBV6-6 | TGTGCCAGCAGTTACACCCTAGCGGGGGGCAATGAGCAGTTCTTC | CASSYTLAGGNEQFF
TRBD2 | TRBJ2-7 | many | TRBV7-8 | TGTGCCAGCAGCATAGGAGGGACTAGCGGTTCCTACGAGCAGTACTTC | CASSIGGTSGSYEQYF
TRBD1 | TRBJ2-7 | many | TRBV28 | TGTGCCAGCAGTCCAGGGGGCTCCTACGAGCAGTACTTC | CASSPGGSYEQYF
. | TRBJ2-7 | many | TRBV29-1 | TGCAGCGTTGGGTCCCTTAGCGGCAGATACGAGCAGTACTTC | CSVGSLSGRYEQYF
. | TRBJ2-3 | many | TRBV5-1 | TGCGCCAGCAGCCAGGGAGAGGCAGATACGCAGTATTTT | CASSQGEADTQYF
TRBD1 | TRBJ1-4 | few | TRBV5-6 | TGTGCCAGCAGCATTTGGGACAGGGTGGCTGAAAAACTGTTTTTT | CASSIWDRVAEKLFF
TRBD2 | TRBJ2-3 | many | TRBV2 | TGTGCCAGCATTGCGGGAGGGACAGATACGCAGTATTTT | CASIAGGTDTQYF
. | TRBJ2-1 | many | TRBV20-1 | TGCAGTGCTGGAGATTACAATGAGCAGTTCTTC | CSAGDYNEQFF
. | TRBJ1-1 | . | TRBV12-3/TRBV12-4 | TGTGCCAGCATTATAACTCCCTACACTGAAGCTTTCTTT | CASIITPYTEAFF
. | TRBJ1-6 | medium-sized | TRBV4-3 | TGCGCCAGCAGCCAAGTTGAGGATTCACCCCTCCACTTT | CASSQVEDSPLHF
. | TRBJ1-2 | many | TRBV7-2 | TGTGCCAGCAGCTTAGAATCGGGCAGGGTCGATGGCTACACCTTC | CASSLESGRVDGYTF
. | TRBJ1-2 | many | TRBV19 | TGTGCCAGTAGTATATCCGTCTATGGCTACACCTTC | CASSISVYGYTF
. | TRBJ2-7 | . | TRBV28 | TGTGCCAGCACCCGAAAGAGGGGGTCCTACGAGCAGTACTTC | CASTRKRGSYEQYF
. | TRBJ2-3 | many | TRBV11-3 | TGTGCCAGCAGCTTAATAAGTGGCTGGGCAGATACGCAGTATTTT | CASSLISGWADTQYF
TRBD1 | TRBJ1-2 | few | TRBV7-2 | TGTGCCAGCAGCGCGGGGGACAGGGTGAGGGGCTACACCTTC | CASSAGDRVRGYTF
. | TRBJ1-1 | . | TRBV7-9 | TGTGCCAGCAGCCCCCTTTATGAGGGGGAGAACACTGAAGCTTTCTTT | CASSPLYEGENTEAFF
. | TRBJ2-7 | many | TRBV2 | TGTGCCAGCAGGATCGCGGGAAGCTCCTACGAGCAGTACTTC | CASRIAGSSYEQYF
. | TRBJ1-6 | medium-sized | TRBV27 | TGTGCCAGCAGTTTAGGCCCGGCAACTAATTCACCCCTCCACTTT | CASSLGPATNSPLHF
. | TRBJ2-5 | many | TRBV27 | TGTGCCAGCAGTTCGAACAGGGCAGAGACCCAGTACTTC | CASSSNRAETQYF
TRBD1 | TRBJ2-7 | . | TRBV29-1 | TGCAGCGTTGACAACCCGACAGGGGTCTACGAGCAGTACTTC | CSVDNPTGVYEQYF